The 2 T cell receptor beta chains in this list originate from one sample, sequenced in a study of T cells expressing NK-cell markers. TCRdb re-analyzed the 5' RACE reads; it lists each CDR3 protein once, without DNA. The sample has a few hundred thousand distinct CDR3 sequences. Sample: blood T cells: a sorted CD56 or NKG2C T cell subset, CD4+ or CD8+ T cells, or bulk PBMC T cells (not recorded which). These receptors all stem from a man between 18 and 69 years old in good health.

The V call is TRBV7-9, the J call TRBJ2-7; without DNA, the TCRdb call of TRBD1 cannot be checked. The CDR3 spans 16 residues. Germline lookup yields CDR1 SEHNR and CDR2 FQNEAQ (reference sequence). CDR3 in amino acids: CASSFLPGTGIYEQYF.

V and J are TRBV7-7 and TRBJ2-3. The V gene's germline CDR1 is SSHAT and CDR2 FNYEAQ (reference sequence). This CDR3 has 14 residues. The CDR3 is CASSSSSSTDTQYF.